This entry lists 13 T cell receptor beta chains sequenced from one sample in a study of blood T cell repertoires in COVID-19. Sequenced by immunoSEQ multiplex PCR; TCRdb stores in-frame clones only, minus some. This sample has about 500,000 clones, with 70% to 90% found just once. The sample taken for sequencing was peripheral blood. These receptors were taken from a woman aged 45-59 years with COVID-19, enrolled during active disease.

The table lists this clone with a few counts. The V gene is TRBV6-6, the J gene TRBJ1-1; D is unresolved. With 4 bases removed from V and 7 bases from J, the gap between germline ends came to 13 bases. The CDR3 is made up of 13 amino acids. CDR1 is MNHNY and CDR2 is SVGAGI in the germline V gene (reference sequence). Here the CDR3 DNA reads TGTGCCAGCAGTTCAAACTATTATGGTGAAGCTTTCTTT. Encoded protein: CASSSNYYGEAFF.

This chain uses TRBV27 with TRBJ2-1; D is unresolved. V was pared by 7 bases and J by 6 bases, with 16 bases between. There are 14 residues in the CDR3. The germline V gene has CDR1 MNHEY and CDR2 SMNVEV (reference sequence). CDR3 in amino acids: CASTKGRNANEQFF. CDR3 in DNA: TGTGCCAGCACAAAAGGCAGGAATGCCAATGAGCAGTTCTTC.

This sequence joins TRBV7-8 and TRBJ2-1; 7 nucleotides line up with TRBD1. Germline V gene sequence: CDR1 SGHVS, CDR2 FQNEAQ. V was clipped by 2 bases and J by 10 bases; unmatched bases: 20. The CDR3 sequence is 18 residues long. CDR3 residues: CASSLNPEGQEGAEEQFF. CDR3 nucleotide sequence: TGTGCCAGCAGCTTAAATCCCGAAGGGCAAGAGGGGGCCGAGGAGCAGTTCTTC. The complete variable domain, with remaining parts taken from reference TRBV7-8 and TRBJ2-1, reads GAGVSQSPRYKVAKRGQDVALRCDPISGHVSLFWYQQALGQGPEFLTYFQNEAQLDKSGLPSDRFFAERPEGSVSTLKIQRTQQEDSAVYLCASSLNPEGQEGAEEQFFGPGTRLTVL.

This clone was recorded only once. The chain couples TRBV6-2 or TRBV6-3 to TRBJ1-1; TRBD1 aligns across 9 bases. The V gene end was trimmed by 2 bases and the J gene end by 7 bases; junction bases not matched to a gene: 5. The CDR3 has 14 amino acids. Germline V CDR1 and CDR2: MNHEY, SVGEGT. The CDR3 nucleotides read TGTGCCAGCAGTTACGGGGGACAGGGAATTGAAGCTTTCTTT. This sequence encodes CASSYGGQGIEAFF.

This clone was picked up one time. The CDR3: CASSPWDRGNPSYGYTF. CDR3 nucleotides: TGCGCCAGCAGCCCTTGGGACAGGGGGAACCCGAGCTATGGCTACACCTTC. The V call is TRBV4-1, the J call TRBJ1-2, with TRBD1 identical over 11 bases. Per germline, CDR1 MGHRA and CDR2 YSYEKL. The CDR3 extends over 17 amino acids. Unmatched junction bases numbered 11, after V lost 4 bases and J lost 4 bases.

CDR3 sequence reads: CASSLVGQGLDEQYF. CDR3 bases: TGTGCCAGCAGCCTAGTGGGACAGGGTCTTGACGAGCAGTACTTC. The rearrangement joins TRBV6-5 to TRBJ2-7; TRBD1 aligns across 9 bases. J gave up 5 bases and V 6 bases, and 11 bases lay outside the gene matches. CDR1 and CDR2 from the germline V gene are MNHEY and SVGAGI. The CDR3 contains 15 residues.

The chain joins TRBV6-5 to TRBJ1-5; 9 nucleotides match TRBD1. In germline, CDR1 is MNHEY, CDR2 SVGAGI. J lost 4 bases, V lost 10 bases, and 11 bases had no gene match. The CDR3 consists of 15 residues. The CDR3 is CATDEVDRGNQPQHF. CDR3 nucleotide sequence: TGTGCCACCGACGAAGTGGACAGGGGTAATCAGCCCCAGCATTTT.

The chain recombines TRBV12-3 or TRBV12-4 with TRBJ1-2, with D perhaps TRBD1 (6 bases). The CDR3 totals 13 residues. The V and J ends lost 4 bases and 7 bases respectively, with 13 bases between them. Written as DNA, the CDR3 is TGTGCCAGCAGTTACAGGGAGTTCGGTGGCTACACCTTC. It codes for CASSYREFGGYTF.

The chain has TRBV30 and TRBJ2-5, with TRBD1 identical over 8 bases. The CDR3 totals 15 residues. Germline CDR1 is GTSNPN and CDR2 is SVGIG (reference sequence). V lost 0 bases and J lost 1; bases outside the gene matches: 4. CDR3 nucleotide sequence: TGTGCCTGGAGTGTAGCCAGGGGGCCCCAAGAGACCCAGTACTTC. This sequence encodes CAWSVARGPQETQYF.

This chain links TRBV7-3 with TRBJ2-3; 8 bases line up with TRBD2. V shed 1 base, J shed 0 bases, and the junction held 6 bases outside the gene matches. The CDR3 has 17 residues. The V gene's germline CDR1 is SGHTA and CDR2 FQGTGA. In DNA, the CDR3 is TGTGCCAGCAGCTTAATGGCCGGGGGGGCTAGCACAGATACGCAGTATTTT. This gives the protein CASSLMAGGASTDTQYF.

DNA of the CDR3: TGTGCCATCAGTGGAGGGCAGGGGAATGAAAAACTGTTTTTT. Translation: CAISGGQGNEKLFF. The genes are TRBV10-3 and TRBJ1-4; maybe TRBD1 (6 bases). This CDR3 has 14 amino acids. V lost 4 bases, J lost 5 bases, and 11 bases lay in between. Per the germline V gene, CDR1 is ENHRY and CDR2 is SYGVKD.

This chain joins TRBV19 and TRBJ1-3; 7 positions match TRBD1. The CDR3 spans 17 residues. Losses at the gene ends were 4 bases for V and 0 bases for J; bases not matched to a gene: 9. The germline gives CDR1 LNHDA, CDR2 SQIVND (reference sequence). The CDR3 nucleotides read TGTGCCAGTAGTACCCCCGTTGACAGGGACTCTGGAAACACCATATATTTT. Its translation: CASSTPVDRDSGNTIYF.

This clone was picked up a small number of times. The chain couples TRBV28 to TRBJ2-7, with 12 positions matching TRBD2. Germline lookup yields CDR1 MDHEN and CDR2 SYDVKM. The V and J ends lost 4 bases and 9 bases, in that order; junction bases with no gene match: 7. This CDR3 is 14 amino acids long. CDR3 in amino acids: CASSSLGLAGRQYF. DNA for the CDR3: TGTGCCAGCAGTTCCCTGGGACTAGCGGGTAGGCAGTACTTC.